The 22 T cell receptor beta chains below were found in one sample sequenced in a study of blood T cell repertoires in COVID-19. Assay used: immunoSEQ multiplex PCR; TCRdb lists only in-frame clones, some missing. The sample includes under 150,000 clones, about 88% of them seen just once. Sequenced material: peripheral blood. The receptor source for this set is a woman at least 80 years old with acute or convalescent COVID-19.

CDR3 nucleotides: TGTGCCACCAGCAGAGATCAGCAGGGCACCTACGAGCAGTACTTC. It codes for CATSRDQQGTYEQYF. The chain joins TRBV15 to TRBJ2-7; tentative D call: TRBD1 (5 bases). Germline V gene sequence: CDR1 LNHNV, CDR2 YYDKDF (reference sequence). This CDR3 is built from 15 residues. The germline V and J ends were trimmed by 0 bases and 2 bases, with 11 bases remaining between them.

This sequence joins TRBV3-1 (or the pseudogene TRBV3-2) and TRBJ2-7; maybe TRBD1 (5 bases). This CDR3 is 13 amino acids long. Germline values: CDR1 LGHDT, CDR2 YNNKEL (reference sequence). The germline V and J ends were trimmed by 4 bases and 6 bases, with 13 bases remaining between them. CDR3 DNA: TGTGCCAGCAGCCCAGCCAGGGTGGCCGAGCAGTACTTC. Encoded protein: CASSPARVAEQYF.

In its sample, this clone was seen a few times. V and J are TRBV5-1 and TRBJ1-3, with 12 positions matching TRBD1. Trimming cost V 0 bases and J 4 bases; bases outside gene matches: 5. The germline gives CDR1 SGHRS, CDR2 YFSETQ. CDR3 length equals 17 residues. The DNA of the CDR3 is TGCGCCAGCAGCTTGGCGGGACAGGGGGCGAGAGGAAACACCATATATTTT. Translation gives CASSLAGQGARGNTIYF.

This rearrangement joins TRBV18 to TRBJ1-6; D possibly corresponds to TRBD1 (6 bases). V lost 2 bases and J lost 0, with 14 bases in between. The CDR3 is 18 residues long. Germline CDR1 reads KGHSH; CDR2 reads LQKENI. The CDR3 loop reads CASSPSAQGSSYNSPLHF. The CDR3 DNA is TGTGCCAGCTCACCATCCGCCCAGGGGAGCTCCTATAATTCACCCCTCCACTTT.

This clone was seen only a few times. The rearrangement uses TRBV3-1 (or the pseudogene TRBV3-2) and TRBJ1-2; D not resolved. The ends were cut back, 1 base at V and 8 bases at J, with 8 bases in the middle. The CDR3 consists of 12 residues. Germline CDR1 reads LGHDT; CDR2 reads YNNKEL (reference sequence). The CDR3 DNA reads TGTGCCAGCAGCCAAGTACCCCGGGGCTACACCTTC. Protein: CASSQVPRGYTF.

The genes are TRBV19 and TRBJ1-5, with 9 bases that match TRBD1. Germline CDR1 and CDR2: LNHDA and SQIVND (reference sequence). The CDR3 length is 16 residues. The ends lost 4 bases at V and 4 bases at J; junction bases unmatched: 8. CDR3 loop: CASSNRDRDRNQPQHF. The CDR3 bases are TGTGCCAGTAGTAACCGGGACAGGGACCGAAATCAGCCCCAGCATTTT.

This chain joins TRBV19 and TRBJ1-1, with 7 bases aligning to TRBD1. Germline CDR1 is LNHDA and CDR2 is SQIVND (reference sequence). With V trimmed by 5 bases and J by 1 base, 13 bases remained unmatched. The CDR3 length is 17 residues. The CDR3, as DNA: TGTGCCAGTAGTCACCTCACCGGGACAGCCGAGAACACTGAAGCTTTCTTT. Amino acids: CASSHLTGTAENTEAFF. Full variable domain (outside the CDR3, taken from reference TRBV19 and TRBJ1-1): DGGITQSPKYLFRKEGQNVTLSCEQNLNHDAMYWYRQDPGQGLRLIYYSQIVNDFQKGDIAEGYSVSREKKESFPLTVTSAQKNPTAFYLCASSHLTGTAENTEAFFGQGTRLTVV.

J is TRBJ1-1 and V is TRBV6-2 or TRBV6-3; 7 bases align to TRBD1. The CDR3 runs 15 residues. Per the germline V gene, CDR1 is MNHEY and CDR2 is SVGEGT. V shed 5 bases, J shed 1 base, and the junction held 7 bases outside the gene matches. The CDR3 sequence is CASSRDSRQNTEAFF. The CDR3 region has the DNA TGTGCCAGCAGTCGGGACAGCCGACAGAACACTGAAGCTTTCTTT.

This clone has just a few counts. This chain links TRBV15 with TRBJ2-4; D unclear. V lost 0 bases and J 5 bases, leaving 11 bases between the germline ends. The CDR3 consists of 15 residues. From germline, CDR1 is LNHNV and CDR2 YYDKDF (reference sequence). The DNA for the CDR3 is TGTGCCACCAGCAGAGATCCCGGGTCTCAAAACATTCAGTACTTC. This encodes CATSRDPGSQNIQYF.

This chain links TRBV7-8 with TRBJ2-7; TRBD1 aligns across 12 bases. Germline CDR1 and CDR2: SGHVS and FQNEAQ. The trim removed 2 bases at V and 6 bases at J, leaving 5 bases unmatched. The CDR3 loop spans 15 amino acids. The CDR3 reads CASSLIGTGGFEQYF. For the CDR3, the DNA is TGTGCCAGCAGCTTAATCGGGACAGGGGGCTTCGAGCAGTACTTC.

This clone was counted between two and nine times. V gene TRBV18 combines with J gene TRBJ1-1; D gene uncertain. V was clipped by 3 bases and J by 0 bases, with 2 bases between them. Per germline, CDR1 KGHSH and CDR2 LQKENI. The CDR3 covers 12 residues. CDR3 residues: CASSPLNTEAFF. DNA for the CDR3: TGTGCCAGCTCACCCTTGAACACTGAAGCTTTCTTT.

The table lists this clone with a few counts. The chain recombines TRBV24-1 with TRBJ2-4; D remains unclear. The V end lost 4 bases, the J end lost 10 bases, and 7 bases lay between the germline ends. Germline V gene lookup returns CDR1 KGHDR and CDR2 SFDVKD. This CDR3 is built from 11 residues. This CDR3 is CATSDGDIQYF. CDR3 in DNA: TGTGCCACCAGTGACGGAGATATTCAGTACTTC.

This clone was found a few times. The V call is TRBV6-5, the J call TRBJ2-2, with 7 bases fitting TRBD2. J was trimmed by 2 bases and V by 9 bases; bases with no gene match: 9. The germline gives CDR1 MNHEY, CDR2 SVGAGI. CDR3 length: 15 amino acids. CDR3 sequence: CASTGGVLNTGELFF. CDR3 DNA: TGTGCCAGTACTGGGGGGGTTTTAAACACCGGGGAGCTGTTTTTT.

The J gene is TRBJ2-1, the V gene TRBV5-4; maybe TRBD1 (6 bases). V lost 1 base to trimming and J lost 4 bases, with 9 bases between them. Germline assignment: CDR1 SGHNT and CDR2 YYREEE (reference sequence). The CDR3 totals 14 residues. The CDR3 spells CASSLRTVYNEQFF. The CDR3 DNA sequence: TGTGCCAGCAGCTTGCGGACAGTTTACAATGAGCAGTTCTTC. The full variable domain, rest sourced from reference TRBV5-4 and TRBJ2-1, is ETGVTQSPTHLIKTRGQQVTLRCSSQSGHNTVSWYQQALGQGPQFIFQYYREEENGRGNFPPRFSGLQFPNYSSELNVNALELDDSALYLCASSLRTVYNEQFFGPGTRLTVL.

This clone was observed a handful of times. This chain links TRBV6-2 or TRBV6-3 with TRBJ1-2; D call uncertain. From germline, CDR1 is MNHEY and CDR2 SVGEGT. Trimming removed 3 bases at V and 4 bases at J, with 6 bases between. This CDR3 comprises 12 residues. CDR3 sequence reads: CASSYTIYGYTF. CDR3 in DNA: TGTGCCAGCAGTTATACAATCTATGGCTACACCTTC.

The chain employs TRBV6-2 or TRBV6-3 and TRBJ1-1, with D possibly TRBD1 on 5 matching bases. The CDR3 loop spans 14 amino acids. From germline, CDR1 is MNHEY and CDR2 SVGEGT. V was pared by 2 bases and J by 5 bases, with 12 bases between. The CDR3 is CASSYGQGGTEAFF. Here the CDR3 DNA reads TGTGCCAGCAGTTACGGGCAGGGAGGGACTGAAGCTTTCTTT.

V and J are TRBV7-2 and TRBJ2-1, with 8 bases aligning to TRBD2. Per the germline V gene, CDR1 is SGHTA and CDR2 is FQGNSA. Unmatched junction bases numbered 5, after V lost 5 bases and J lost 2 bases. The CDR3 is made up of 15 amino acids. CDR3 coding DNA: TGTGCCAGCAGCCAAACTAGCGGCACCTACAATGAGCAGTTCTTC. Translated, it gives CASSQTSGTYNEQFF.

The V and J genes are TRBV5-1 and TRBJ1-1; D is uncertain. V dropped 2 bases and J dropped 1 base, with 12 bases sitting between them. The germline V gene has CDR1 SGHRS and CDR2 YFSETQ. This CDR3 spans 15 amino acids. The CDR3 loop reads CASSFGPSGNTEAFF. DNA of the CDR3: TGCGCCAGCAGCTTTGGGCCCTCAGGGAACACTGAAGCTTTCTTT.

This clone was picked up one time. The genes are TRBV30 and TRBJ1-6, with D possibly being TRBD1 (5 bases). From germline, CDR1 is GTSNPN and CDR2 SVGIG (reference sequence). This CDR3 contains 15 residues. V lost 8 bases, J lost 0 bases, and 14 bases lay in between. Here the CDR3 reads CAGTRGSSYNSPLHF. The CDR3 coding sequence is TGTGCCGGGACGCGCGGGAGCTCCTATAATTCACCCCTCCACTTT.

The rearrangement links TRBV19 to TRBJ2-3; TRBD2 matches at 9 bases. CDR1 is LNHDA, CDR2 SQIVND, per germline (reference sequence). V shed 5 bases, J shed 1 base, and the junction held 1 base outside the gene matches. CDR3 size: 14 residues. CDR3 bases: TGTGCCAGTAGTGTAGCGGGGGGCACAGATACGCAGTATTTT. This encodes CASSVAGGTDTQYF. The whole variable domain, remainder taken from reference TRBV19 and TRBJ2-3, is DGGITQSPKYLFRKEGQNVTLSCEQNLNHDAMYWYRQDPGQGLRLIYYSQIVNDFQKGDIAEGYSVSREKKESFPLTVTSAQKNPTAFYLCASSVAGGTDTQYFGPGTRLTVL.

The CDR3 loop is CASRVGTGTEAFF. The CDR3 DNA sequence: TGCGCCAGCAGAGTAGGGACAGGCACTGAAGCTTTCTTT. The rearrangement uses TRBV10-1 and TRBJ1-1, with 8 bases that match TRBD1. CDR3 size: 13 residues. The V gene's germline CDR1 is WNHNN and CDR2 SYGVQD (reference sequence). Trimming at V came to 6 bases and at J to 4 bases, leaving 4 bases not matched to a gene.

The gene calls are TRBV7-9 and TRBJ2-1; TRBD1 matches at 7 bases. Germline V gene sequence: CDR1 SEHNR, CDR2 FQNEAQ (reference sequence). The CDR3 has 13 amino acids. J was trimmed by 7 bases and V by 7 bases; bases with no gene match: 7. The CDR3 DNA reads TGTGCCAGCATGCGGACAGGAATAAATGAGCAGTTCTTC. This codes for CASMRTGINEQFF.